The clone carrying this T cell receptor (beta chain) has a handful of counts. TCRdb reprocessed the RT-PCR reads with MiXCR, giving one entry per CDR3 protein. Of roughly 500,000 distinct CDR3 sequences listed, roughly 25% are singletons. This entry is derived from a study of response to subunit inactivated influenza vaccine. V lost 2 bases and J lost 4; bases outside the gene matches: 4. There are 14 residues in the CDR3. Germline V gene lookup returns CDR1 MDHEN and CDR2 SYDVKM. This clonotype was sampled from a man aged 50-59 years who received an inactivated influenza vaccine. The chain couples TRBV28 to TRBJ2-5; 7 nucleotides agree with TRBD1. Source: CD4+ T cells sorted from PBMCs, taken around 5 days after vaccination. The chain's CDR3 is CASSLPQGVETQYF. In DNA, the CDR3 is TGTGCCAGCAGTTTACCCCAGGGGGTAGAGACCCAGTACTTC.